The entry that follows covers one T cell receptor (beta chain) sequence. V gave up 2 bases and J gave up 6 bases, with 10 bases separating them. Germline V gene data show CDR1 as SEHNR and CDR2 as FQNEAQ (reference sequence). The CDR3 contains 13 residues. The sample is drawn from a study of immune evolution from preneoplasia to lung adenocarcinoma. TCRdb's table, derived via immunoSEQ multiplex PCR, lists solely in-frame clones and lacks some. The sample lists thousands of clones, less than 85% occurring once. Sequenced material: FFPE adjacent normal lung tissue. The gene calls are TRBV7-9 and TRBJ1-2, with D uncertain. This clonotype was sampled from a person aged 65 to 85 with lung adenocarcinoma. The CDR3 loop reads CASSLLYGNGYTF. The CDR3 nucleotides are TGTGCCAGCAGCTTACTATATGGAAATGGCTACACCTTC.